The 24 T cell receptor beta chains reported below all come from one sample, sequenced in a study of T cells in Graves' hyperthyroidism and ophthalmopathy. The CDR3 regions of TCR beta were amplified from RNA transcripts. Researchers ran a first-round RT-PCR on the TCR CDR3 using the HTBI primer set. A single record per CDR3 protein comes from TCRdb applying MiXCR to the multiplex PCR reads. The sample carries fewer than 800,000 distinct CDR3 sequences, around 17% recorded once. Sample: blood. Receptors originate from a man younger than 35 with Graves' hyperthyroidism.

In its sample, this clonotype was seen a few times. The V and J genes are TRBV6-2 or TRBV6-3 and TRBJ2-7; the match to TRBD2 covers 8 bases. The V gene's germline CDR1 is MNHEY and CDR2 SVGEGT. V shed 7 bases and J 4 bases; nucleotides not matched to a gene: 15. The CDR3 has 16 residues. This chain's CDR3 is CASTPNFSGKPYEQYF. The DNA of the CDR3 is TGTGCCAGCACCCCAAACTTTAGCGGGAAACCGTACGAGCAGTACTTC.

This sequence joins TRBV20-1 and TRBJ2-3, with 10 bases lining up with TRBD2. CDR3 size: 17 residues. V lost 1 base, J lost 0 bases, and 7 bases stayed unmatched. Germline loops: CDR1 DFQATT, CDR2 SNEGSKA (reference sequence). CDR3 sequence: CSARGASGSSSTDTQYF. In DNA, the CDR3 is TGCAGTGCTAGAGGCGCTAGCGGGAGCTCTAGCACAGATACGCAGTATTTT.

Points on this clonotype: Given a much more abundant clone one base away, this may be a read error. The rearrangement joins TRBV20-1 to TRBJ2-7; D gene uncertain. Germline assignment: CDR1 DFQATT and CDR2 SNEGSKA (reference sequence). CDR3 length equals 17 residues. The CDR3 region has the DNA TGCAGTGCTGGAGATTCCGCGGAGCCCCTGGGGTACTACGAGCAGTACTTC. Protein product: CSAGDSAEPLGYYEQYF.

A few counts support this clonotype. One junction end does not reproduce the germline sequence, and a read error may be involved. The chain is built from TRBV7-7 and TRBJ2-7; D is perhaps TRBD1 or TRBD2 (5 bases each). CDR3 length: 14 amino acids. CDR1 and CDR2 from the germline V gene are SSHAT and FNYEAQ (reference sequence). The CDR3 here is CASSFPGPTDEQYF. The DNA of the CDR3 is TGTGCTAGCAGTTTCCCGGGGCCTACGGACGAGCAGTACTTC.

This clonotype was recorded at least ten times. The chain recombines TRBV28 with TRBJ1-1; D is unclear. V was cut by 8 bases and J by 5 bases, with 9 bases left in between. The CDR3 is made up of 11 amino acids. CDR1 and CDR2 from the germline V gene are MDHEN and SYDVKM. The CDR3 sequence: CASHRGTEAFF. CDR3 DNA: TGTGCCAGCCATAGAGGGACTGAAGCTTTCTTT.

This clonotype has at least ten counts. The chain combines TRBV30 with TRBJ2-1; D unclear. Trimming took 1 base from V and 4 from J, leaving 8 bases between them. Germline V gives CDR1 GTSNPN, CDR2 SVGIG (reference sequence). The CDR3 has 13 amino acids. DNA of the CDR3: TGTGCCTGGAGTGAGACCTTATACAATGAGCAGTTCTTC. Translated: CAWSETLYNEQFF.

This clonotype came up a few times. This rearrangement joins TRBV12-3 or TRBV12-4 to TRBJ2-5; D is undetermined. Trimming removed 2 bases at V and 5 bases at J, with 12 bases between. CDR3 size: 14 residues. The CDR3: CASSLSSGWETQYF. The CDR3 nucleotides read TGTGCCAGCAGTTTAAGCTCAGGATGGGAGACCCAGTACTTC.

The chain uses TRBV4-3 and TRBJ2-1; 10 nucleotides align to TRBD2. This CDR3 has 16 residues. With 4 bases clipped from V and 6 bases from J, the junction kept 9 bases outside the gene matches. The germline gives CDR1 LGHNA, CDR2 YSLEER. CDR3 protein: CASSPVAGGRFNEQFF. The CDR3 nucleotides read TGCGCCAGCAGCCCAGTAGCGGGAGGTAGATTCAATGAGCAGTTCTTC.

The chain links TRBV10-2 to TRBJ1-6, with TRBD1 matching 7 bases. Trimming cost V 6 bases and J 6 bases; bases outside gene matches: 2. The CDR3 is 13 residues long. Germline V lookup: CDR1 WSHSY, CDR2 SAAADI. CDR3: CASRQGLNSPLHF. The CDR3 coding sequence is TGCGCCAGCAGACAGGGGCTTAATTCACCCCTCCACTTT.

Of note for this clonotype: This CDR3 is missing its conserved last phenylalanine or tryptophan, likely due to a read error. This chain connects TRBV7-2 to TRBJ2-5; D is perhaps TRBD2 (6 bases). Looked up from germline, CDR1 is SGHTA and CDR2 is FQGNSA. The CDR3 sequence is 13 residues long. V was cut by 5 bases and J by 4 bases, with 11 bases left in between. The DNA for the CDR3 is TGTGCCAGCAGCCTGAGGGGAGGAGAGACCCAGTACTCC. Its protein product is CASSLRGGETQYS.

This chain uses TRBV30 with TRBJ2-1, with D perhaps TRBD2 (6 bases). Per germline, CDR1 GTSNPN and CDR2 SVGIG (reference sequence). This CDR3 has 15 residues. The germline V and J ends were trimmed by 7 bases and 7 bases, with 23 bases remaining between them. The CDR3 DNA reads TGTGCCTCAACCGGAGGGCTAGGGGTAGGAAATGAGCAGTTCTTC. Its protein is CASTGGLGVGNEQFF.

The table lists this clonotype with many counts. The chain combines TRBV12-3 or TRBV12-4 with TRBJ1-1; perhaps TRBD1 as D (6 bases). The CDR3 runs 17 residues. V lost 5 bases and J lost 5, with 24 bases in between. The CDR3 DNA is TGTGCCAGCAGTGCCGGGACAAGGGCGGTGGGCCGGACTGAAGCTTTCTTT. Its translation is CASSAGTRAVGRTEAFF.

This clonotype was observed at least ten times. The chain uses TRBV7-6 and TRBJ2-3, with D uncertain. The CDR3 has 15 amino acids. V was trimmed by 0 bases and J by 0 bases, leaving 7 bases between them. Germline V gene lookup returns CDR1 SGHVS and CDR2 FNYEAQ. The CDR3 DNA is TGTGCCAGCAGCTTAGCCAGTCGAAGCACAGATACGCAGTATTTT. Its protein is CASSLASRSTDTQYF.

V and J are TRBV19 and TRBJ1-1; TRBD1 might be the D (5 bases). Trimming removed 4 bases from V and 5 bases from J, with 14 bases in between. CDR3 length equals 14 residues. The germline V gene encodes CDR1 LNHDA and CDR2 SQIVND (reference sequence). The CDR3, as DNA: TGTGCCAGTAGTACCGGGCGTTGGGGGACTGAAGCTTTCTTT. It is translated as CASSTGRWGTEAFF.

In its sample, this clonotype was seen a few times. The chain couples TRBV6-2 or TRBV6-3 to TRBJ2-2, with TRBD1 matching over 7 bases. The CDR3 sequence is 19 residues long. Looked up from germline, CDR1 is MNHEY and CDR2 is SVGEGT. After removal of 0 bases from V and 2 bases from J, the junction contained 12 bases not matched to a gene. CDR3 coding DNA: TGTGCCAGCAGTTACTCATTCGACAGGGCGAAATCAAACACCGGGGAGCTGTTTTTT. It specifies CASSYSFDRAKSNTGELFF.

The V and J genes are TRBV9 and TRBJ1-5, with D perhaps TRBD1 (6 bases). Germline values: CDR1 SGDLS, CDR2 YYNGEE. V was trimmed by 5 bases and J by 6 bases, leaving 12 bases between them. CDR3 length equals 13 residues. The CDR3 protein is CASSRAGVQPQHF. The DNA of the CDR3 is TGTGCCAGCAGTCGGGCAGGGGTTCAGCCCCAGCATTTT.

This clonotype was observed many times. The chain carries TRBV7-9 and TRBJ2-2; D is unclear. V was cut by 6 bases and J by 0 bases, with 11 bases left in between. The CDR3 runs 15 residues. The germline gives CDR1 SEHNR, CDR2 FQNEAQ (reference sequence). This CDR3 reads CASRPPVANTGELFF. The CDR3 nucleotides read TGTGCCAGCAGACCTCCGGTTGCGAACACCGGGGAGCTGTTTTTT.

The chain combines TRBV7-9 with TRBJ2-2, with 7 bases aligning to TRBD1. Germline V gene lookup returns CDR1 SEHNR and CDR2 FQNEAQ (reference sequence). The ends lost 4 bases at V and 3 bases at J; junction bases unmatched: 8. The CDR3 consists of 16 residues. CDR3 loop: CASSSWTGEDTGELFF. CDR3 in DNA: TGTGCCAGCAGCTCCTGGACAGGAGAAGACACCGGGGAGCTGTTTTTT.

The chain is built from TRBV3-1 and TRBJ1-1; TRBD1 aligns across 7 bases. The CDR3 covers 16 residues. Trimming took 1 base from V and 6 from J; bases not matched to a gene: 11. Germline V lookup: CDR1 LGHDT, CDR2 YNNKEL (reference sequence). CDR3 sequence (DNA): TGTGCCAGCAGCCAAGCGTACGGGGTCAGGGGGGCTGAAGCTTTCTTT. It translates to CASSQAYGVRGAEAFF.

This clonotype was counted only a few times. V gene TRBV29-1 combines with J gene TRBJ2-1; possible D gene TRBD2, 6 bases. CDR3 length: 15 residues. The V gene's germline CDR1 is SQVTM and CDR2 ANQGSEA. V was cut by 4 bases and J by 8 bases, with 21 bases left in between. The CDR3 reads CSVGSLRDSADEQFF. CDR3 sequence (DNA): TGCAGCGTTGGTTCCCTCCGGGACTCAGCCGATGAGCAGTTCTTC.

This clonotype was counted at least ten times. The chain joins TRBV12-3 or TRBV12-4 to TRBJ2-1; a possible D gene is TRBD1 (5 bases). Trimming left V 3 bases short and J 4 bases short, with 7 bases between. There are 13 residues in the CDR3. The CDR3, as DNA: TGTGCCAGCAGTTTCCCAGGGTACAATGAGCAGTTCTTC. Its protein is CASSFPGYNEQFF.

This clonotype was counted at least ten times. The genes are TRBV6-2 or TRBV6-3 and TRBJ2-3; 10 bases align to TRBD2. The germline CDR1 and CDR2 sequences are MNHEY and SVGEGT. V was clipped by 6 bases and J by 3 bases; unmatched bases: 9. The CDR3 totals 16 residues. This chain's CDR3 is CASSSGTSDGTDTQYF. The CDR3 DNA reads TGTGCCAGCAGCTCCGGGACTAGCGATGGAACAGATACGCAGTATTTT.

In the case of this clonotype: A single base separates this from a much larger clone, so it may be a read error. Since the CDR3 does not end with the conserved phenylalanine or tryptophan, this likely comes from a read error. J is TRBJ2-7 and V is TRBV20-1; TRBD2 matches 14 bases. CDR3 size: 14 residues. V lost 6 bases to trimming and J lost 7 bases; unmatched junction nucleotides: 8. Germline V CDR1 and CDR2: DFQATT, SNEGSKA (reference sequence). In DNA form, the CDR3 reads TGCAGTGCGGGGGGGACTAGCGGGAGTCGAGAGCAGTACTCC. Translation: CSAGGTSGSREQYS.

The CDR3: CAKKDRENNEQFF. CDR3 bases: TGTGCCAAGAAGGACAGGGAAAACAATGAGCAGTTCTTC. The chain links TRBV5-4 to TRBJ2-1; 8 bases are a match to TRBD1. J lost 5 bases, V lost 9 bases, and 7 bases had no gene match. Germline V gene data show CDR1 as SGHNT and CDR2 as YYREEE (reference sequence). This CDR3 is built from 13 residues. Full variable domain (rest looked up from reference TRBV5-4 and TRBJ2-1): ETGVTQSPTHLIKTRGQQVTLRCSSQSGHNTVSWYQQALGQGPQFIFQYYREEENGRGNFPPRFSGLQFPNYSSELNVNALELDDSALYLCAKKDRENNEQFFGPGTRLTVL.